The 26 T cell receptor beta chains below come from one sample, sequenced in a study of T cells in Graves' hyperthyroidism and ophthalmopathy. What was amplified from RNA transcripts were TCR beta CDR3 regions. The HTBI primer set was used in a first-round RT-PCR of the TCR CDR3. Each CDR3 protein is one row after TCRdb ran MiXCR on the multiplex PCR reads. Of roughly 350,000 distinct CDR3 sequences in the sample, about 14% were seen once. Sequenced sample: blood. All receptors come from a woman aged 25 to 45 with Graves' ophthalmopathy.

This clonotype was observed a few times. The chain recombines TRBV11-1 with TRBJ1-1; tentative D call: TRBD1 (5 bases). The CDR3 covers 15 residues. Germline lookup yields CDR1 SGHAT and CDR2 FQDESV (reference sequence). V lost 3 bases, J lost 1 base, and 12 bases lay in between. The CDR3 DNA reads TGTGCCAGCAGCTTGTGGACACAGCCGAACACTGAAGCTTTCTTT. Protein sequence: CASSLWTQPNTEAFF.

This clonotype was seen ten or more times. CDR3 in amino acids: CALRGGHSYEQYF. CDR3 coding DNA: TGTGCCCTCCGCGGGGGCCACTCCTACGAGCAGTACTTC. V usage is TRBV6-1 and J usage is TRBJ2-7, with D tentatively TRBD2 (7 bases). CDR3 length equals 13 residues. V lost 11 bases and J lost 0, with 14 bases in between. CDR1 and CDR2 from the germline V gene are MNHNS and SASEGT.

This clonotype came up many times. The chain is built from TRBV18 and TRBJ1-2; 8 nucleotides match TRBD1. CDR3 length: 19 residues. Germline CDR1 reads KGHSH; CDR2 reads LQKENI. Germline trimming cut 3 bases from V and 3 bases from J; bases unmatched to any gene: 18. Here the CDR3 reads CASSPVSKGTGIFYYGYTF. CDR3 nucleotide sequence: TGTGCCAGCTCACCGGTCTCTAAAGGGACAGGCATCTTCTACTATGGCTACACCTTC.

This clonotype was seen ten or more times. The V and J genes are TRBV29-1 and TRBJ2-3; perhaps TRBD2 as D (6 bases). The germline V and J ends were trimmed by 4 bases and 6 bases, with 26 bases remaining between them. Per the germline V gene, CDR1 is SQVTM and CDR2 is ANQGSEA. The CDR3 consists of 17 residues. In nucleotides, the CDR3 is TGCAGCGTTGGGGCCCTGGGGTTTAGCGGACTTTCGGATACGCAGTATTTT. Encoded protein: CSVGALGFSGLSDTQYF.

This clonotype was seen at least ten times. The chain couples TRBV28 to TRBJ1-1, with D maybe TRBD1 (6 bases). The germline V gene encodes CDR1 MDHEN and CDR2 SYDVKM. The CDR3 loop spans 13 amino acids. Trimming cost V 7 bases and J 8 bases, with 17 bases left between them. CDR3 sequence: CASTLRGTSEAFF. The CDR3, as DNA: TGTGCCAGCACCTTAAGGGGGACAAGCGAAGCTTTCTTT.

Concerning this clonotype itself: A much larger clonotype is one base distant, so this may be a read error. This chain joins TRBV19 and TRBJ2-3, with 7 bases identical to TRBD1. CDR1 is LNHDA, CDR2 SQIVND, per germline (reference sequence). With 5 bases clipped from V and 0 bases from J, the junction kept 14 bases outside the gene matches. The CDR3 contains 18 residues. CDR3 residues: CASSFEKLWTGSTDTQYF. The DNA of the CDR3 is TGTGCCAGTAGTTTCGAGAAGCTTTGGACAGGAAGCACAGATACGCAGTATTTT.

This clonotype was found many times. This chain links TRBV20-1 with TRBJ2-7; 7 positions match TRBD1. The CDR3 contains 15 residues. The germline gives CDR1 DFQATT, CDR2 SNEGSKA (reference sequence). V gave up 4 bases and J gave up 2 bases; unmatched junction bases: 11. The CDR3 loop is CSAILLDRKAYEQYF. In DNA, the CDR3 is TGCAGTGCTATACTTTTGGACAGGAAAGCCTACGAGCAGTACTTC.

This clonotype was picked up many times. V and J are TRBV27 and TRBJ2-5, with 7 positions matching TRBD1. The CDR3 has 13 residues. Germline CDR1 reads MNHEY; CDR2 reads SMNVEV (reference sequence). J lost 5 bases, V lost 6 bases, and 6 bases had no gene match. The CDR3 spells CASSSGGVETQYF. The CDR3 bases are TGTGCCAGCAGCTCAGGGGGTGTTGAGACCCAGTACTTC.

This clonotype showed up many times. This chain uses TRBV6-1 with TRBJ2-7, with TRBD1 matching over 8 bases. CDR1 and CDR2 from the germline V gene are MNHNS and SASEGT. The V and J ends lost 3 bases and 7 bases, in that order; junction bases with no gene match: 2. This CDR3 region has 12 residues. CDR3 amino acids: CASSDRGREQYF. DNA for the CDR3: TGTGCCAGCAGTGACAGGGGGCGGGAGCAGTACTTC.

Ten or more counts support this clonotype. The chain couples TRBV20-1 to TRBJ1-6; a possible D gene is TRBD1 (5 bases). The V and J ends lost 0 bases and 0 bases respectively, with 12 bases between them. The CDR3 runs 17 residues. Germline CDR1 DFQATT, CDR2 SNEGSKA (reference sequence). Here the CDR3 reads CSAREGRSSSYNSPLHF. DNA of the CDR3: TGCAGTGCTAGAGAGGGACGGAGCAGCTCCTATAATTCACCCCTCCACTTT.

This clonotype has just a few counts. The genes are TRBV3-1 and TRBJ2-6; D is undetermined. Between the trimmed V and J ends, which lost 1 base and 2 bases, there was a span of 12 bases. This CDR3 is 17 amino acids long. CDR1 and CDR2 (germline): LGHDT, YNNKEL (reference sequence). In nucleotides, the CDR3 is TGTGCCAGCAGCCAAGTTCGTATCGAGGCTGGGGCCAACGTCCTGACTTTC. Residues: CASSQVRIEAGANVLTF.

This sequence joins TRBV15 and TRBJ2-6; D remains unclear. Trimming cost V 5 bases and J 0 bases, with 8 bases left between them. The CDR3 contains 15 residues. Germline V gene sequence: CDR1 LNHNV, CDR2 YYDKDF (reference sequence). The CDR3 sequence is CATSEGRSGANVLTF. Written as DNA, the CDR3 is TGTGCCACCAGCGAAGGGCGCTCTGGGGCCAACGTCCTGACTTTC.

Turning to this clonotype: A much larger clone is a single base away; this may be a read error. CDR3 loop: CTISERGTNTGELFF. The CDR3 nucleotides read TGTACCATCAGTGAGAGGGGCACGAACACCGGGGAGCTGTTTTTT. This chain joins TRBV10-3 and TRBJ2-2; D possibly matches TRBD1 or TRBD2 (5 bases each). The CDR3 length is 15 residues. The germline V gene encodes CDR1 ENHRY and CDR2 SYGVKD.

V gene TRBV7-2 combines with J gene TRBJ2-7, with D perhaps TRBD1 (7 bases). This CDR3 is built from 15 residues. Germline CDR1 is SGHTA and CDR2 is FQGNSA. The ends were cut back, 5 bases at V and 6 bases at J, with 20 bases in the middle. CDR3 sequence: CASSIRRRGAVEQYF. The CDR3 region has the DNA TGTGCCAGCAGCATCCGTCGCAGGGGGGCGGTCGAGCAGTACTTC.

This clonotype was seen at least ten times. At one boundary the junction diverges from the germline segment, which might be a read error. The CDR3 spells CASSRAEGNSEAFF. The CDR3 region has the DNA TGTGCCAGCAGTCGGGCAGAGGGGAACTCTGAAGCTTTCTTT. V and J are TRBV28 and TRBJ1-1; possible D gene TRBD1, 5 bases. The length of the CDR3 is 14 residues. Germline CDR1 and CDR2: MDHEN and SYDVKM.

V usage is TRBV5-5 and J usage is TRBJ1-5; D gene ambiguous. The V gene lost 0 bases and the J gene lost 1 base, with 8 bases spanning the gap. Germline assignment: CDR1 SGHKS and CDR2 YYEKEE (reference sequence). The CDR3 covers 15 residues. The CDR3, as DNA: TGTGCCAGCAGCTTGGGGATAACCAGCAATCAGCCCCAGCATTTT. The encoded protein is CASSLGITSNQPQHF.

This clonotype was counted only a few times. The rearrangement links TRBV20-1 to TRBJ1-6; TRBD1 aligns across 8 bases. The CDR3 loop spans 15 amino acids. The V gene end was trimmed by 5 bases and the J gene end by 6 bases; junction bases not matched to a gene: 9. CDR1 is DFQATT, CDR2 SNEGSKA, per germline (reference sequence). The CDR3 protein is CSAHEQGVSNSPLHF. Here the CDR3 DNA reads TGCAGTGCTCATGAACAGGGGGTCTCTAATTCACCCCTCCACTTT.

The sample holds a few counts of this clonotype. The chain is built from TRBV29-1 and TRBJ1-1, with D possibly matching TRBD1 (6 bases). Germline-derived CDR1 and CDR2 are SQVTM and ANQGSEA. V shed 7 bases and J shed 5 bases, with 20 bases lying between them. CDR3 length: 14 amino acids. CDR3 in DNA: TGCAGCGCCGGGGGGGACACATCTCTGACTGAAGCTTTCTTT. Translated, it gives CSAGGDTSLTEAFF.

This clonotype was counted a few times. The chain is built from TRBV20-1 and TRBJ1-6; D gene uncertain. The germline CDR1 and CDR2 sequences are DFQATT and SNEGSKA (reference sequence). This CDR3 has 14 amino acids. The germline V and J ends were trimmed by 0 bases and 12 bases, with 15 bases remaining between them. This CDR3 reads CSARDLEEFGPLHF. The CDR3 region has the DNA TGCAGTGCTAGAGATCTTGAAGAATTCGGACCCCTCCACTTT.

This clonotype showed up many times. The chain combines TRBV20-1 with TRBJ1-1; D unclear. V was pared by 7 bases and J by 5 bases, with 20 bases between. CDR1 is DFQATT, CDR2 SNEGSKA, per germline (reference sequence). The CDR3 is made up of 14 amino acids. The CDR3 region has the DNA TGCAGTGGCCTGGGCGTCGTGGAGACAACTGAAGCTTTCTTT. Protein: CSGLGVVETTEAFF.

The rearrangement links TRBV19 to TRBJ1-5; 7 bases line up with TRBD1. Germline CDR1 LNHDA, CDR2 SQIVND (reference sequence). Trimming cost V 4 bases and J 4 bases; bases outside gene matches: 7. The CDR3 is 15 amino acids. CDR3 in DNA: TGTGCCAGTAGTAATACACGGGACAGAAATCAGCCCCAGCATTTT. Translated: CASSNTRDRNQPQHF.

This clonotype was recorded at least ten times. This CDR3 is CASSRTSGDNEQFF. CDR3 DNA: TGTGCCAGCAGTAGGACTAGCGGGGACAATGAGCAGTTCTTC. V gene TRBV2 combines with J gene TRBJ2-1; 12 nucleotides agree with TRBD2. V trimming: 5 bases; J trimming: 5 bases; junction bases outside the gene matches: 1. The CDR3 contains 14 residues. Germline V gene data show CDR1 as SNHLY and CDR2 as FYNNEI.

Only a few counts were recorded for this clonotype. The V call is TRBV6-5, the J call TRBJ2-2, with TRBD2 identical over 9 bases. This CDR3 has 18 residues. CDR1 is MNHEY, CDR2 SVGAGI, per germline. The V segment lost 2 bases and the J segment 2 bases; nucleotides outside the gene matches: 9. The CDR3 DNA reads as TGTGCCAGCAGTTACGGTCGCGGGGGGGCCCCAAACACCGGGGAGCTGTTTTTT. Encoded protein: CASSYGRGGAPNTGELFF.

This clonotype was recorded at least ten times. V and J are TRBV20-1 and TRBJ2-7; D might be TRBD1 (5 bases). Germline CDR1 is DFQATT and CDR2 is SNEGSKA (reference sequence). CDR3 size: 14 residues. V was shortened by 2 bases and J by 3 bases, with 14 bases between the two germline ends. The CDR3: CSARRPGQGYEQYF. CDR3 sequence (DNA): TGCAGTGCTAGAAGACCCGGGCAGGGCTACGAGCAGTACTTC.

On this clonotype: One base away lies a much larger clone, so this may be a sequencing read error. V usage is TRBV2 and J usage is TRBJ2-5; the match to TRBD2 covers 8 bases. There are 16 residues in the CDR3. V gave up 11 bases and J gave up 5 bases; unmatched junction bases: 19. CDR1 is SNHLY and CDR2 is FYNNEI in the germline V gene. The chain's CDR3 is CAGTESGAGERETQYF. The CDR3 nucleotides read TGTGCCGGCACCGAAAGTGGAGCGGGGGAGCGGGAGACCCAGTACTTC.

At least ten counts were recorded for this clonotype. The chain recombines TRBV7-9 with TRBJ1-5; perhaps TRBD1 as D (5 bases). V lost 1 base, J lost 7 bases, and 11 bases lay in between. Germline CDR1 is SEHNR and CDR2 is FQNEAQ (reference sequence). The CDR3 extends over 14 amino acids. The CDR3 DNA reads as TGTGCCAGCAGCTTAGTGCGTGAGGGGCAGCCCCAGCATTTT. Protein: CASSLVREGQPQHF.